The 10 T cell receptor beta chains reported below all come from one sample, sequenced in a study of T cells after yellow fever vaccination. One entry per CDR3 protein results from TCRdb running MiXCR on the 5' RACE reads. The table shows 450,000 to 550,000 distinct CDR3 sequences, with around a fifth occurring only once. Here the sequenced sample was PBMCs, taken roughly 20 days after the first yellow fever vaccination. The receptors originated from a man younger than 35 who received the YFV17D yellow fever vaccine.

This clonotype was recorded a few times. The CDR3: CSVEKLAGGGDTQYF. The CDR3 DNA follows: TGCAGCGTTGAAAAACTAGCGGGGGGGGGAGATACGCAGTATTTT. V gene TRBV29-1 combines with J gene TRBJ2-3; 13 bases are shared with TRBD2. The CDR3 extends over 15 amino acids. Germline values: CDR1 SQVTM, CDR2 ANQGSEA. V gave up 2 bases and J gave up 5 bases; unmatched junction bases: 4.

This clonotype occurred a few times. The rearrangement uses TRBV1 and TRBJ2-5; TRBD1, the table's D call, was not compared with the DNA. TRBV1 is tagged as a pseudogene. The CDR3 spans 15 residues. CDR3 amino acids: CTSSHHGPLRGTQYF. For the CDR3, the DNA is TGCACCAGCAGCCACCATGGTCCCCTCAGAGGGACCCAGTACTTC.

The table lists this clonotype with a few counts. This chain joins TRBV7-9 and TRBJ1-2, with 9 bases that match TRBD1. The CDR3 runs to 17 residues. With V trimmed by 2 bases and J by 4 bases, 11 bases remained unmatched. The germline CDR1 and CDR2 sequences are SEHNR and FQNEAQ (reference sequence). The CDR3 spells CASSLSLSDRGFYGYTF. As DNA, the CDR3 is TGTGCCAGCAGCTTAAGTTTATCGGACAGGGGTTTCTATGGCTACACCTTC. Combining the CDR3 with reference TRBV7-9 and TRBJ1-2 gives the whole variable domain DTGVSQNPRHKITKRGQNVTFRCDPISEHNRLYWYRQTLGQGPEFLTYFQNEAQLEKSRLLSDRFSAERPKGSFSTLEIQRTEQGDSAMYLCASSLSLSDRGFYGYTFGSGTRLTVV.

The V call is TRBV7-9, the J call TRBJ1-2; perhaps TRBD1 as D (5 bases). The germline gives CDR1 SEHNR, CDR2 FQNEAQ (reference sequence). The CDR3 is 15 amino acids. Trimming removed 4 bases at V and 0 bases at J, with 12 bases between. CDR3 nucleotides: TGTGCCAGCAGCTCTCGGGACGGATCTAACTATGGCTACACCTTC. Protein sequence: CASSSRDGSNYGYTF.

V usage is TRBV4-2 and J usage is TRBJ1-1; the D is unclear. The germline CDR1 and CDR2 sequences are LGHNA and YNFKEQ. The CDR3 covers 15 residues. V shed 0 bases and J shed 4 bases, with 12 bases lying between them. For the CDR3, the DNA is TGTGCCAGCAGCCAAGAAGCAGCTCAAAGCACTGAAGCTTTCTTT. Amino acid sequence: CASSQEAAQSTEAFF.

The count of this clonotype is one. The chain has TRBV19 and TRBJ2-3; 8 nucleotides line up with TRBD2. The CDR3 consists of 13 residues. J gave up 4 bases and V 6 bases, and 3 bases lay outside the gene matches. Germline V gene lookup returns CDR1 LNHDA and CDR2 SQIVND (reference sequence). The CDR3 here is CASSGGDADTQYF. The DNA for the CDR3 is TGTGCCAGTAGCGGGGGGGACGCAGATACGCAGTATTTT.

This chain joins TRBV20-1 and TRBJ1-5, with D perhaps TRBD1 (5 bases). Germline values: CDR1 DFQATT, CDR2 SNEGSKA (reference sequence). This CDR3 spans 14 amino acids. The V end was cut by 3 bases, the J end by 7 bases, with 16 bases between. The DNA of the CDR3 is TGCAGTGCTAGTTATGGGGCCGGCGGCCAGCCCCAGCATTTT. Protein: CSASYGAGGQPQHF.

J is TRBJ2-3 and V is TRBV4-2; the D gene could be TRBD1 or TRBD2 (6 bases each). The CDR3 contains 17 residues. Germline V lookup: CDR1 LGHNA, CDR2 YNFKEQ. The germline V and J ends were trimmed by 0 bases and 1 base, with 14 bases remaining between them. CDR3 region: CASSQERGADGTDTQYF. The CDR3 DNA sequence: TGTGCCAGCAGCCAAGAGAGGGGGGCTGATGGCACAGATACGCAGTATTTT.

This clonotype appeared a few times. The rearrangement uses TRBV11-2 and TRBJ2-3; D unclear. The length of the CDR3 is 13 residues. Trimming removed 5 bases from V and 6 bases from J, with 12 bases in between. The germline gives CDR1 SGHAT, CDR2 FQNNGV. CDR3 DNA sequence: TGTGCCAGCAGCCCACCTCCCCTCGATACGCAGTATTTT. Its translation: CASSPPPLDTQYF.

The V call is TRBV19, the J call TRBJ2-1; no clear D. Deletions cut 3 bases from V and 7 bases from J, with 7 bases between. The CDR3 totals 12 residues. Germline loops: CDR1 LNHDA, CDR2 SQIVND (reference sequence). The CDR3: CASSILGNEQFF. In DNA form, the CDR3 reads TGTGCCAGTAGTATCCTTGGAAATGAGCAGTTCTTC.